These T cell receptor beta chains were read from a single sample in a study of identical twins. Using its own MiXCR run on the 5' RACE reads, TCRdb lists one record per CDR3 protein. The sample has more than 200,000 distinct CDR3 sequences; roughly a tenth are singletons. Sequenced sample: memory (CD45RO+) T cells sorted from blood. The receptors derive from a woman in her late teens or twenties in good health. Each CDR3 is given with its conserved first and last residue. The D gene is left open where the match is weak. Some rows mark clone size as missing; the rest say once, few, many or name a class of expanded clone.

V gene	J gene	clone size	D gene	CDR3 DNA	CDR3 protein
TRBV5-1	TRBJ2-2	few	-	TGCGCCAGCAACCTTCTCCCAACCGGGGAGCTGTTTTTT	CASNLLPTGELFF
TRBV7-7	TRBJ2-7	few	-	TGTGCCAGCAGCTTAGAACCGGCTAGCGCTCGGTGCGACGAGCAGTACTTC	CASSLEPASARCDEQYF
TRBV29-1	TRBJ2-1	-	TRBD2	TGCAGCGTTGAAGATCCTAGGACTAGCGGGCCCCCCTACAATGAGCAGTTCTTC	CSVEDPRTSGPPYNEQFF
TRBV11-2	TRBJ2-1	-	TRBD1	TGTGCCAGCAGCTTTACAGGGGGCTCTACCTACAATGAGCAGTTCTTC	CASSFTGGSTYNEQFF
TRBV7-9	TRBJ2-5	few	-	TGTGCCAGTACCGCGGCGGGAAGTCAAGAGACCCAGTACTTC	CASTAAGSQETQYF
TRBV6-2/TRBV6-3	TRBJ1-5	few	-	TGTGCCAGCAGCCCCAGCCGGCAGCCCCAGCATTTT	CASSPSRQPQHF
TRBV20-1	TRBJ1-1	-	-	TGCAGTGCTAGAGAGGCGAACACTGAAGCTTTCTTT	CSAREANTEAFF
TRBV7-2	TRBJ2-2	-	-	TGTGCCAGCAGCTTAATTGGGGCGGACACCGGGGAGCTGTTTTTT	CASSLIGADTGELFF
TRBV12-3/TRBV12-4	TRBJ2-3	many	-	TGTGCCAGCAGACCGGGGGTAGATACGCAGTATTTT	CASRPGVDTQYF
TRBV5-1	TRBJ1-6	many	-	TGCGCCAGCAGCATCGGGACAAATTCACCCCTCCACTTT	CASSIGTNSPLHF